This T cell receptor (beta chain) came from a study of PD-L1 blockade in urothelial cancer listed by TCRdb under 2017. Notes on the research overall: Every patient began therapy at some point between 2013 and 2015 and was given atezolizumab 1,200 mg intravenously every 3 weeks. Progression-free survival longer than 6 months counted as durable clinical benefit, and TCR features were additionally tested against both progression-free and overall survival. Blood samples were analyzed 3 weeks after the start of treatment (second dose) and 6 weeks after the start of treatment. Blood samples gave a median of about 150,000 T cells and 83,000 or so unique TCRs, with a median clonality of approximately 0.08. Pretreatment blood TCR-seq was available for 27 to 30 patients, at least one posttreatment blood collection was obtained for around 25 patients, and tumor TCR-seq was available for around 25 patients. Somatic, immune and clinical correlates of response to PD-L1 blockade with atezolizumab in urothelial cancer were the focus of an exploratory multi-omic analysis. About 90% of the roughly 29 patients were identified as males with urothelial cancer of bladder origin, and a prior smoking history was reported by 18 of 29 patients. In the same patients, whole exome sequencing and RNA sequencing of pretreatment tumors were performed in addition to TCR sequencing. Patients had an ECOG performance status of 0 or 1 and had received between 0 and 3 prior chemotherapy regimens. Pretreatment tumor samples, along with matched peripheral blood serially collected before and after atezolizumab treatment, were subjected to TCR sequencing. Durable clinical benefit was achieved by nine patients but not by the remaining 20. On the study overall, not on this receptor specifically: Greater expansion of tumor-associated TCR clones in peripheral blood 3 weeks after the start of treatment was observed in patients with durable benefit (n of about 20, p = 0.022). Because the sample size was small (n ≈ 29) and many of the analyses were exploratory, the results are meant to be hypothesis-generating. A pretreatment peripheral blood TCR clonality below the median was linked to improved progression-free and overall survival.

In the germline V gene (reference sequence), CDR1 corresponds to MNHNY and CDR2 to SVGAGI. V trim: 7 bases; J trim: 2 bases; unmatched bases: 5. The CDR3 holds 13 amino acids from the cysteine to the phenylalanine. Only the CDR3 region is kept as DNA, spanning 39 bases read in frame from base 1. The table lists this clone with a count of one. Its antigen is not yet known. It has no much larger one-base neighbor in the sample; base qualities were not kept. Each PCR received spiked-in synthetic TCR analog templates so that absolute template abundance could be estimated from read counts. TCRbeta CDR3 regions were amplified from genomic DNA with bias-controlled V and J gene primers using the immunoSEQ assay. Rearranged TCRbeta segments were sequenced at approximately 20X coverage. Per the original workflow: Clustering was used to correct sequencing errors, and CDR3s were annotated against IMGT to assign V, D and J genes. Only productive TCRbeta rearrangements were used in downstream analyses, excluding out-of-frame or stop-codon sequences. Clonality was calculated as one minus the Shannon entropy normalized by the log of the number of unique productive sequences. Fisher's exact test with Benjamini-Hochberg correction, at a threshold of adjusted p below 0.01, was used to find clones that differed between time points or between blood and tumor. The table was pulled from immuneACCESS by TCRdb, which kept in-frame rearrangements only. Such tables lose some clones; where checked, under half of the loss comes from unresolved V genes, and the rest has no known cause. V, J and clone size are taken as reported in that table, and D and trimming were inferred from the DNA itself. Present in this sample are under 100,000 clones, 90% of which were seen just once. Roughly 1.6% of the sample belongs to the ten largest clones.

Per the publication, the time point label means: pretreatment peripheral blood. The cohort included under 35 patients with locally advanced or metastatic urothelial carcinoma who were treated at Memorial Sloan Kettering on a trial protocol. Peripheral blood mononuclear cells were collected pretreatment and during treatment, with between 1 and 8 total time points per patient. The Qiagen DNeasy Blood extraction kit was used to purify genomic DNA from total PBMCs and tumor samples. PBMCs were collected pretreatment and during treatment and were isolated and stored as previously described. Sequences were derived from PBMCs, sampled around atezolizumab (anti-PD-L1) treatment. This sequence originates from a man aged 60 to 69 with urothelial cancer. The receptor chain draws on TRBV6-6 and TRBJ2-7, and 7 junctional nucleotides match TRBD2. For the CDR3, the sequence is CASTGGGTYEQYF. The DNA reads TGTGCCAGCACGGGCGGGGGTACCTACGAGCAGTACTTC.